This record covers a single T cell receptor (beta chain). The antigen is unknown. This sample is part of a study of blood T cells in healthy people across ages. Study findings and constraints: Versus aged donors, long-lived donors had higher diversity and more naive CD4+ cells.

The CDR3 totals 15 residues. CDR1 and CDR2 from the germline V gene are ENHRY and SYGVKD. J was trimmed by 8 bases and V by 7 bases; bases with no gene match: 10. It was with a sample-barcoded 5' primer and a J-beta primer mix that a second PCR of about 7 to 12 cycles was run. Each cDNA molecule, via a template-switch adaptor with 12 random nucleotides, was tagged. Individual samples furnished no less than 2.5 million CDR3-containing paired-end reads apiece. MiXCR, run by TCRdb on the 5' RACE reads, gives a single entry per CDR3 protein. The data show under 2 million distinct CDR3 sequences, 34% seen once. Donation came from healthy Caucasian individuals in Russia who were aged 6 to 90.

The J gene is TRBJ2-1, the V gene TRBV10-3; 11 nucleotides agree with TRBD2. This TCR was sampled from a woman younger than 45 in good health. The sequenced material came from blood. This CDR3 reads CAIKATSGRVDEQFF. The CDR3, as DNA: TGTGCCATCAAGGCTACTAGCGGGAGAGTAGATGAGCAGTTCTTC.